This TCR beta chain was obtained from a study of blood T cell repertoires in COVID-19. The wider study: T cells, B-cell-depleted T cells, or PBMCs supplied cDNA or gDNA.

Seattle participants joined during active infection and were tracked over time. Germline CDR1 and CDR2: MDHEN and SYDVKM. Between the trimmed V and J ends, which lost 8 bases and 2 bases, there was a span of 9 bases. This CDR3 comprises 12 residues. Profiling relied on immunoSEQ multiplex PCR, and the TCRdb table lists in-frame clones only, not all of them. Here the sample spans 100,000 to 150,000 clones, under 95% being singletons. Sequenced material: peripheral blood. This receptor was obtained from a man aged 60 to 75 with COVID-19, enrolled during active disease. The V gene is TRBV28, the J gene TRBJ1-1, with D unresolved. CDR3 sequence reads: CASGGSNTEAFF. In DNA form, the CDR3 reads TGTGCCAGCGGAGGATCTAACACTGAAGCTTTCTTT. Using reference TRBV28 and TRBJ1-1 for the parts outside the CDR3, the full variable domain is DVKVTQSSRYLVKRTGEKVFLECVQDMDHENMFWYRQDPGLGLRLIYFSYDVKMKEKGDIPEGYSVSREKKERFSLILESASTNQTSMYLCASGGSNTEAFFGQGTRLTVV.